Listed below are T cell receptor beta chains from one sample, sequenced in a study of blood T cell repertoires in COVID-19. Generated by immunoSEQ multiplex PCR, the TCRdb table keeps only in-frame clones and is missing some. The sample includes about 260,000 clones, around 88% seen only once; the top ten take more than 0.95%. Sample: PBMCs or T cells enriched from blood (not recorded which). The receptors were gathered from a woman between 35 and 50 years old with acute COVID-19. The CDR3 runs from the conserved cysteine through the conserved F or W. D genes are given only for firm matches. The size field is filled for only some rows; it gives once, few, many or a size class.

clone_size,j_call,v_call,d_call,cdr3_aa,cdr3_nt
NA,TRBJ1-3,TRBV7-8,NA,CASMRGSSLSGNTIYF,TGTGCCAGCATGAGGGGGAGCAGCCTCTCTGGAAACACCATATATTTT
NA,TRBJ2-5,TRBV28,NA,CASSLFGQGNQETQYF,TGTGCCAGCAGTTTATTTGGGCAGGGGAATCAAGAGACCCAGTACTTC
NA,TRBJ2-1,TRBV3-1/TRBV3-2,TRBD2,CASSQDYAGGPHNEQFF,TGTGCCAGCAGCCAAGATTATGCGGGAGGGCCCCACAATGAGCAGTTCTTC
NA,TRBJ2-1,TRBV9,NA,CASSVRNSYNEQFF,TGTGCCAGCAGCGTTCGTAACTCCTACAATGAGCAGTTCTTC
NA,TRBJ1-4,TRBV6-5,NA,CASRRVDNEKLFF,TGTGCCAGCAGGCGGGTAGATAATGAAAAACTGTTTTTT
NA,TRBJ2-5,TRBV10-2,TRBD2,CASSVSGRGETQYF,TGCGCCAGCAGTGTGAGCGGGAGGGGGGAGACCCAGTACTTC
NA,TRBJ2-2,TRBV7-2,NA,CASSPQVGGELFF,TGTGCCAGCAGCCCGCAGGTGGGCGGGGAGCTGTTTTTT
NA,TRBJ2-2,TRBV3-1/TRBV3-2,NA,CASSQDPGVWAKPDTGELFF,TGTGCCAGCAGCCAAGATCCCGGGGTTTGGGCGAAGCCGGACACCGGGGAGCTGTTTTTT
NA,TRBJ2-2,TRBV9,TRBD1,CASTRTGANTGELFF,TGTGCCAGCACCAGGACAGGGGCGAACACCGGGGAGCTGTTTTTT
NA,TRBJ2-7,TRBV5-1,NA,CASSLVAENPSYEQYF,TGCGCCAGCAGCTTGGTGGCGGAAAACCCTTCCTACGAGCAGTACTTC
NA,TRBJ1-5,TRBV10-3,TRBD1,CAISVGVAGGSNQPQHF,TGTGCCATCAGTGTGGGTGTGGCAGGGGGAAGCAATCAGCCCCAGCATTTT
NA,TRBJ2-1,TRBV24-1,NA,CATGHYGEQFF,TGTGCCACCGGACACTACGGCGAGCAGTTCTTC
NA,TRBJ2-3,TRBV9,TRBD2,CASSALTSGTDTQYF,TGTGCCAGCAGCGCCTTAACTAGCGGCACAGATACGCAGTATTTT
NA,TRBJ1-1,TRBV11-3,NA,CASSLVENTEAFF,TGTGCCAGCAGCTTAGTAGAGAACACTGAAGCTTTCTTT
NA,TRBJ1-5,TRBV7-9,NA,CASSWGLQPQHF,TGTGCCAGCAGCTGGGGGCTTCAGCCCCAGCATTTT
NA,TRBJ1-6,TRBV6-4,NA,CAGSSTGSSYNSPLHF,TGTGCCGGTAGCTCTACAGGGAGCTCCTATAATTCACCCCTCCACTTT
NA,TRBJ2-7,TRBV10-3,NA,CAISEWTGYSYEQYF,TGTGCCATCAGTGAGTGGACTGGGTACTCCTACGAGCAGTACTTC
NA,TRBJ2-7,TRBV19,NA,CASSINSKFREQYF,TGTGCCAGTAGTATTAACAGCAAATTCCGCGAGCAGTACTTC
NA,TRBJ2-5,TRBV4-1,TRBD2,CASSPRGGRRPETQYF,TGCGCCAGCAGCCCGAGGGGAGGGAGACGTCCCGAGACCCAGTACTTC
NA,TRBJ2-1,TRBV7-3,NA,CASSSLGIYNEQFF,TGTGCCAGCAGCTCCTTGGGCATCTACAATGAGCAGTTCTTC
NA,TRBJ1-4,TRBV19,NA,CASSLEAEKLFF,TGTGCCAGTAGTTTGGAGGCCGAAAAACTGTTTTTT
NA,TRBJ1-2,TRBV25-1,NA,CASSESTSYGYTF,TGTGCCAGCAGTGAAAGCACCTCATATGGCTACACCTTC
NA,TRBJ2-1,TRBV9,TRBD2,CASSASGRNRPSYNEQFF,TGTGCCAGCAGCGCTAGCGGGAGAAATAGGCCCTCCTACAATGAGCAGTTCTTC
NA,TRBJ1-2,TRBV24-1,NA,CATSESGEGYGYTF,TGTGCCACCAGTGAGTCAGGGGAGGGCTATGGCTACACCTTC
few,TRBJ1-2,TRBV27,TRBD1,CASSFSGTEINYGYTF,TGTGCCAGCAGTTTCTCCGGGACAGAGATCAACTATGGCTACACCTTC
NA,TRBJ2-1,TRBV28,NA,CASSLTLAARSYNEQFF,TGTGCCAGCAGTTTAACCTTAGCGGCGAGGTCCTACAATGAGCAGTTCTTC
NA,TRBJ2-3,TRBV10-2,TRBD1,CASSGTGRSTDTQYF,TGCGCCAGCAGCGGGACAGGGAGGTCAACAGATACGCAGTATTTT
once,TRBJ2-3,TRBV29-1,NA,CSVEVGLGDTQYF,TGCAGCGTTGAAGTCGGTCTCGGAGATACGCAGTATTTT
NA,TRBJ1-3,TRBV7-9,NA,CASSLDWGGNTIYF,TGTGCCAGCAGCTTAGACTGGGGCGGAAACACCATATATTTT
NA,TRBJ1-1,TRBV11-2,NA,CASSPEGDGEAFF,TGTGCCAGCAGCCCTGAGGGGGACGGCGAAGCTTTCTTT
NA,TRBJ1-4,TRBV2,TRBD1,CASRGTGENEKLFF,TGTGCCAGCAGAGGGACAGGAGAGAATGAAAAACTGTTTTTT
NA,TRBJ1-4,TRBV9,TRBD1,CASSVQGVVGEKLFF,TGTGCCAGCAGCGTGCAGGGGGTGGTTGGTGAAAAACTGTTTTTT
NA,TRBJ1-2,TRBV24-1,TRBD1,CATSLRTGSFGDGYTF,TGTGCCACCAGCCTCAGGACAGGTTCGTTCGGAGATGGCTACACCTTC
once,TRBJ1-1,TRBV29-1,NA,CSVGTQGPEAFF,TGCAGCGTCGGGACACAGGGTCCTGAAGCTTTCTTT
NA,TRBJ1-6,TRBV12-3/TRBV12-4,TRBD1,CASTGTGSSPLHF,TGTGCCAGCACCGGGACAGGGAGTTCACCCCTCCACTTT
NA,TRBJ2-2,TRBV5-4,NA,CASSLRTRVNTGELFF,TGTGCCAGCAGCCTCAGGACGCGGGTCAACACCGGGGAGCTGTTTTTT
NA,TRBJ1-1,TRBV6-5,NA,CASRSWGSEAFF,TGTGCCAGCAGGTCCTGGGGCAGTGAAGCTTTCTTT
NA,TRBJ2-3,TRBV15,NA,CATSRDSSSLTDTQYF,TGTGCCACCAGCAGGGACAGCTCCTCCCTCACAGATACGCAGTATTTT
NA,TRBJ2-7,TRBV12-3/TRBV12-4,NA,CASSSFRGEQYF,TGTGCCAGCAGTTCCTTCAGGGGCGAGCAGTACTTC
NA,TRBJ2-2,TRBV4-2,NA,CASSQDPRVTGELFF,TGTGCCAGCAGCCAAGATCCCCGTGTCACCGGGGAGCTGTTTTTT
NA,TRBJ1-1,TRBV5-1,NA,CASSRTVAGASTEAFF,TGCGCCAGCAGCCGGACCGTGGCAGGGGCCAGCACTGAAGCTTTCTTT
NA,TRBJ2-7,TRBV5-1,NA,CASSPGYSYEQYF,TGCGCCAGCAGCCCCGGTTACTCCTACGAGCAGTACTTC
NA,TRBJ2-1,TRBV5-1,NA,CASSGPVGLQGSSVPGSYNEQFF,TGCGCCAGCAGCGGCCCTGTGGGATTACAGGGAAGCTCGGTCCCGGGTTCCTACAATGAGCAGTTCTTC
NA,TRBJ1-6,TRBV9,TRBD1,CASTPGQAYSPLHF,TGTGCCAGCACCCCGGGACAGGCCTATTCACCCCTCCACTTT
NA,TRBJ1-1,TRBV29-1,TRBD1,CSAEGTGDTEAFF,TGCAGCGCCGAAGGGACAGGGGACACTGAAGCTTTCTTT
NA,TRBJ2-1,TRBV20-1,TRBD2,CSASLLAGVFNNEQFF,TGCAGTGCTAGTCTGCTAGCGGGGGTATTTAACAATGAGCAGTTCTTC
NA,TRBJ1-2,TRBV9,NA,CASSVVGGTNYGYTF,TGTGCCAGCAGCGTAGTGGGGGGTACTAACTATGGCTACACCTTC
NA,TRBJ2-1,TRBV5-1,TRBD2,CASSFYGSGNGEQFF,TGCGCCAGCAGCTTTTATGGTAGCGGGAACGGTGAGCAGTTCTTC
NA,TRBJ2-2,TRBV12-5,TRBD2,CASGKTSGNTGELFF,TGTGCTAGTGGTAAGACTAGCGGGAACACCGGGGAGCTGTTTTTT
NA,TRBJ1-2,TRBV2,NA,CASSEGGGNYGYTF,TGTGCCAGCAGTGAAGGGGGGGGCAACTATGGCTACACCTTC
once,TRBJ1-1,TRBV2,NA,CASSEQDTLNTEAFF,TGTGCCAGCAGTGAACAGGACACCCTGAACACTGAAGCTTTCTTT
NA,TRBJ1-5,TRBV7-6,NA,CASSRGSYGEVNQPQHF,TGTGCCAGCAGCAGGGGTTCGTACGGGGAGGTCAATCAGCCCCAGCATTTT
NA,TRBJ2-2,TRBV5-1,NA,CASSNLTGPGELFF,TGCGCCAGCAGCAACTTGACAGGCCCCGGGGAGCTGTTTTTT
NA,TRBJ1-1,TRBV29-1,NA,CSVEAGEAFF,TGCAGCGTTGAGGCGGGTGAAGCTTTCTTT